The 30 T cell receptor beta chains in this list originate from one sample, sequenced in a study of T-cell reconstitution after alpha-beta-depleted transplantation in children. Preparation of the TCRbeta library used unique molecular identifiers. TCRdb analysed the PCR reads with MiXCR anew, one entry per CDR3 protein. In the table there are around 370,000 distinct CDR3 sequences, approximately 10% of which are singletons. Sequenced here: PBMCs from the stem cell graft donor, sampled from the stem cell graft. The receptors were gathered from a human donor who donated a stem cell graft to a child with acute lymphoblastic leukemia.

This clonotype turned up a few times. The chain has TRBV27 and TRBJ2-3; no definite D call. V lost 4 bases and J lost 4, with 6 bases in between. The CDR3 consists of 12 residues. Germline V gene data show CDR1 as MNHEY and CDR2 as SMNVEV (reference sequence). This CDR3 is CASSSVADTQYF. The CDR3 nucleotides read TGTGCCAGCAGTTCGGTCGCAGATACGCAGTATTTT.

The CDR3 DNA reads TGTGCCACCTTTGGGACAGCCGTTGAAGAGACCCAGTACTTC. It translates to CATFGTAVEETQYF. The gene calls are TRBV7-9 and TRBJ2-5; the match to TRBD1 covers 7 bases. Per the germline V gene, CDR1 is SEHNR and CDR2 is FQNEAQ (reference sequence). There are 14 residues in the CDR3. Trimming at V came to 10 bases and at J to 3 bases, leaving 11 bases not matched to a gene.

In this sample, this clonotype turned up a few times. This chain connects TRBV13 to TRBJ2-1, with 9 nucleotides matching TRBD1. CDR3 length: 15 residues. After removal of 5 bases from V and 10 bases from J, the junction contained 12 bases not matched to a gene. Germline CDR1 and CDR2: PRHDT and FYEKMQ (reference sequence). Here the CDR3 reads CASSPRGTGHYEQFF. The CDR3 DNA reads as TGTGCCAGCAGCCCCCGTGGGACAGGGCATTACGAGCAGTTCTTC.

The chain carries TRBV7-2 and TRBJ2-2, with D possibly being TRBD1 or TRBD2 (6 bases each). CDR1 and CDR2 from the germline V gene are SGHTA and FQGNSA. Between the trimmed V and J ends, which lost 4 bases and 5 bases, there was a span of 14 bases. CDR3 length equals 15 residues. This CDR3 reads CASSSKWGATGELFF. CDR3 nucleotide sequence: TGTGCCAGCAGCTCGAAATGGGGGGCGACCGGGGAGCTGTTTTTT.

This clonotype has only a few counts. The chain combines TRBV20-1 with TRBJ2-7, with 7 positions matching TRBD2. Trimming removed 4 bases from V and 6 bases from J; junction bases left unmatched: 21. The CDR3 consists of 17 residues. Germline V gene sequence: CDR1 DFQATT, CDR2 SNEGSKA (reference sequence). CDR3 DNA sequence: TGCAGTGCTACGGATCTAGGGTGGGGCGGGAGTATCGGCGAGCAGTACTTC. Amino acid sequence: CSATDLGWGGSIGEQYF.

This clonotype was counted between two and nine times. The chain recombines TRBV4-3 with TRBJ2-7; 7 bases map to TRBD1. CDR3 length: 15 amino acids. Per germline, CDR1 LGHNA and CDR2 YSLEER. Trimming took 0 bases from V and 2 from J; bases not matched to a gene: 4. The CDR3: CASSQERQGAYEQYF. The CDR3 region has the DNA TGCGCCAGCAGCCAAGAAAGGCAGGGGGCCTACGAGCAGTACTTC.

This clonotype was observed at least ten times. The CDR3 sequence is CASRQTGYTGELFF. In DNA form, the CDR3 reads TGTGCCAGCAGACAAACAGGATACACCGGGGAGCTGTTTTTT. The rearrangement links TRBV7-2 to TRBJ2-2; tentative D call: TRBD1 (5 bases). V dropped 6 bases and J dropped 3 bases, with 11 bases sitting between them. The CDR3 extends over 14 amino acids. The germline V gene has CDR1 SGHTA and CDR2 FQGNSA.

In its sample, this clonotype was seen many times. CDR3: CASRQGNEQFF. In nucleotides, the CDR3 is TGTGCCAGCAGACAGGGGAATGAGCAGTTCTTC. The chain carries TRBV6-4 and TRBJ2-1, with 7 nucleotides matching TRBD1. Germline V gives CDR1 MRHNA, CDR2 SNTAGT. This CDR3 region has 11 residues. Germline trimming cut 6 bases from V and 7 bases from J; bases unmatched to any gene: 0.

This chain joins TRBV3-1 and TRBJ2-1; 8 bases are shared with TRBD1. From germline, CDR1 is LGHDT and CDR2 YNNKEL (reference sequence). CDR3 size: 15 residues. Trimming at V came to 7 bases and at J to 8 bases, leaving 13 bases not matched to a gene. CDR3 region: CASTSRQGRFYEQFF. The CDR3 region has the DNA TGTGCCAGCACCTCCCGACAGGGGAGGTTTTATGAGCAGTTCTTC.

This clonotype was seen more than once but under ten times. The chain combines TRBV12-3 or TRBV12-4 with TRBJ2-5; 8 positions agree with TRBD1. The V gene end was trimmed by 4 bases and the J gene end by 1 base; junction bases not matched to a gene: 5. CDR3 length: 15 amino acids. CDR3 region: CASSWDRISQETQYF. The DNA for the CDR3 is TGTGCCAGCAGTTGGGACAGGATATCCCAAGAGACCCAGTACTTC.

The chain uses TRBV20-1 and TRBJ1-2, with unresolved D. V lost 6 bases, J lost 3 bases, and 14 bases lay in between. CDR1 is DFQATT and CDR2 is SNEGSKA in the germline V gene (reference sequence). This CDR3 is 13 amino acids long. As DNA, the CDR3 is TGCAGTGCCTACCACGAGGTCGACTATGGCTACACCTTC. Encoded protein: CSAYHEVDYGYTF.

CDR3 amino acids: CASSVTGTGGHEQYF. CDR3 bases: TGTGCCAGCAGCGTAACCGGGACAGGGGGCCACGAGCAGTACTTC. The rearrangement uses TRBV7-2 and TRBJ2-7, with 12 nucleotides matching TRBD1. This CDR3 has 15 residues. CDR1 and CDR2 (germline): SGHTA, FQGNSA. Trimming cost V 5 bases and J 5 bases; bases outside gene matches: 7.

This clonotype has just a few counts. The V and J genes are TRBV7-8 and TRBJ2-1, with D unresolved. The V end was cut by 7 bases, the J end by 0 bases, with 16 bases between. The CDR3 contains 16 residues. Germline V gene lookup returns CDR1 SGHVS and CDR2 FQNEAQ. The CDR3: CASTPPARLSYNEQFF. DNA for the CDR3: TGTGCCAGCACCCCCCCGGCACGGCTCTCCTACAATGAGCAGTTCTTC.

The DNA of the CDR3 is TGTGCCAGCAGCTCCAGCGGGGGTGTCCAAGAGACCCAGTACTTC. It encodes CASSSSGGVQETQYF. The chain uses TRBV7-2 and TRBJ2-5; 8 bases agree with TRBD2. V trimming: 4 bases; J trimming: 1 base; junction bases outside the gene matches: 5. The V gene's germline CDR1 is SGHTA and CDR2 FQGNSA. The CDR3 has 15 residues.

About this clonotype itself: A junction boundary mismatches the germline segment, possibly from a read error. This chain links TRBV12-3 or TRBV12-4 with TRBJ2-1, with D possibly TRBD1 on 6 matching bases. The CDR3 length is 14 residues. The CDR3 nucleotides are TGTGCCAGCACCCACAAGGCAGGGGACAATGGGCAGTTCTTC. This sequence encodes CASTHKAGDNGQFF.

The chain couples TRBV20-1 to TRBJ2-7, with 8 bases aligning to TRBD2. CDR1 and CDR2 (germline): DFQATT, SNEGSKA (reference sequence). CDR3 size: 16 residues. V was clipped by 1 base and J by 3 bases; unmatched bases: 11. The DNA for the CDR3 is TGCAGTGCTAGAGCCCCCTCGGGAGGGACACTCTACGAGCAGTACTTC. Translated, it gives CSARAPSGGTLYEQYF.

This chain joins TRBV28 and TRBJ2-1; D uncertain. Trimming took 8 bases from V and 7 from J, leaving 18 bases between them. In germline, CDR1 is MDHEN, CDR2 SYDVKM. CDR3 length: 14 amino acids. The chain's CDR3 is CASFEASWGNEQFF. The DNA of the CDR3 is TGTGCCAGCTTTGAGGCAAGCTGGGGAAATGAGCAGTTCTTC. The variable domain in full, with the rest retrieved from reference TRBV28 and TRBJ2-1, is DVKVTQSSRYLVKRTGEKVFLECVQDMDHENMFWYRQDPGLGLRLIYFSYDVKMKEKGDIPEGYSVSREKKERFSLILESASTNQTSMYLCASFEASWGNEQFFGPGTRLTVL.

The rearrangement joins TRBV20-1 to TRBJ2-1; 8 bases align to TRBD1. This CDR3 is built from 15 residues. V lost 3 bases, J lost 6 bases, and 10 bases stayed unmatched. Germline values: CDR1 DFQATT, CDR2 SNEGSKA (reference sequence). This CDR3 is CSASYGTGRTNEQFF. The CDR3, as DNA: TGCAGTGCTAGTTATGGGACAGGTCGTACCAATGAGCAGTTCTTC.

V and J are TRBV24-1 and TRBJ2-2, with 9 bases matching TRBD1. The junction had 11 bases not matched to a gene; V was cut back by 4 bases and J by 6 bases. Germline CDR1 reads KGHDR; CDR2 reads SFDVKD. The CDR3 is 17 residues long. CDR3 sequence (DNA): TGTGCCACCAGTGACCCCAAACAGGGGGCGCCGGCCGGGGAGCTGTTTTTT. Encoded protein: CATSDPKQGAPAGELFF.

This clonotype was seen ten or more times. V gene TRBV3-1 combines with J gene TRBJ2-7; D tentatively fits TRBD1 or TRBD2 (6 bases each). V lost 8 bases and J 0 bases, leaving 11 bases between the germline ends. Per germline, CDR1 LGHDT and CDR2 YNNKEL (reference sequence). CDR3 length equals 13 residues. The CDR3 loop reads CASGGLNSYEQYF. The CDR3 bases are TGTGCCAGCGGGGGGCTCAACTCCTACGAGCAGTACTTC.

This clonotype was detected only a few times. For the CDR3, the DNA is TGTGCCAGCTCACCACCGGTCGCCGCACAAGAGACCCAGTACTTC. It encodes CASSPPVAAQETQYF. The chain carries TRBV18 and TRBJ2-5, with D unclear. The V and J ends lost 0 bases and 2 bases respectively, with 10 bases between them. CDR1 is KGHSH and CDR2 is LQKENI in the germline V gene. CDR3 length: 15 residues. The variable domain in full, with the rest retrieved from reference TRBV18 and TRBJ2-5, is NAGVMQNPRHLVRRRGQEARLRCSPMKGHSHVYWYRQLPEEGLKFMVYLQKENIIDESGMPKERFSAEFPKEGPSILRIQQVVRGDSAAYFCASSPPVAAQETQYFGPGTRLLVL.

This sequence joins TRBV2 and TRBJ2-2; D is undetermined. The germline CDR1 and CDR2 sequences are SNHLY and FYNNEI. Trimming removed 0 bases from V and 1 base from J, with 15 bases in between. CDR3 length equals 18 residues. The CDR3 region is CASSEAAGGLLNTGELFF. CDR3 DNA: TGTGCCAGCAGTGAAGCGGCAGGTGGCCTTTTGAACACCGGGGAGCTGTTTTTT.

This clonotype showed up just a few times. V usage is TRBV29-1 and J usage is TRBJ2-2; D may be TRBD1 (6 bases). This CDR3 spans 11 amino acids. Per germline, CDR1 SQVTM and CDR2 ANQGSEA. V was cut by 7 bases and J by 5 bases, with 8 bases left in between. The CDR3 spells CSAGVTGELFF. DNA for the CDR3: TGCAGCGCAGGGGTTACCGGGGAGCTGTTTTTT.

This clonotype was observed many times. The chain combines TRBV5-1 with TRBJ2-1; 7 nucleotides agree with TRBD2. Germline CDR1 and CDR2: SGHRS and YFSETQ. There are 14 residues in the CDR3. After removal of 4 bases from V and 7 bases from J, the junction contained 8 bases not matched to a gene. For the CDR3, the DNA is TGCGCCAGCAGCCTCTGGACTAGTATAAATGAGCAGTTCTTC. Translated: CASSLWTSINEQFF.

A few counts support this clonotype. This chain connects TRBV12-3 or TRBV12-4 to TRBJ2-3, with TRBD2 identical over 7 bases. The CDR3 sequence is 17 residues long. With 6 bases clipped from V and 4 bases from J, the junction kept 16 bases outside the gene matches. This CDR3 is CASRGISERDDADTQYF. The CDR3 nucleotides are TGTGCCAGCAGGGGAATTTCTGAGCGGGATGACGCAGATACGCAGTATTTT.

With regard to this clonotype: Germline is not matched at one junction end, which may reflect a read error. The chain carries TRBV5-1 and TRBJ1-1, with D possibly TRBD1 on 6 matching bases. The CDR3 has 15 amino acids. In germline, CDR1 is SGHRS, CDR2 YFSETQ. The DNA of the CDR3 is TGCGCCAGCAGCTTGGCCGGGCAGGGGAACACTGAAGCTTTGTTT. Residues: CASSLAGQGNTEALF. Full variable domain (remainder filled in from reference TRBV5-1 and TRBJ1-1): KAGVTQTPRYLIKTRGQQVTLSCSPISGHRSVSWYQQTPGQGLQFLFEYFSETQRNKGNFPGRFSGRQFSNSRSEMNVSTLELGDSALYLCASSLAGQGNTEALFGQGTRLTVV.

The chain combines TRBV5-1 with TRBJ2-3; 11 bases align to TRBD2. The trim removed 0 bases at V and 5 bases at J, leaving 2 bases unmatched. The CDR3 totals 15 residues. Per the germline V gene, CDR1 is SGHRS and CDR2 is YFSETQ. CDR3 region: CASSLAGTSGDTQYF. In DNA, the CDR3 is TGCGCCAGCAGCTTGGCCGGGACTAGCGGAGATACGCAGTATTTT.

In its sample, this clonotype was seen a few times. The chain links TRBV9 to TRBJ1-5; TRBD1 matches 7 bases. CDR1 is SGDLS, CDR2 YYNGEE, per germline. CDR3 size: 16 residues. Unmatched junction bases numbered 4, after V lost 0 bases and J lost 1 base. CDR3 sequence: CASSVDRGESNQPQHF. CDR3 DNA sequence: TGTGCCAGCAGCGTAGACAGGGGCGAGAGCAATCAGCCCCAGCATTTT.

A few counts support this clonotype. The chain carries TRBV5-1 and TRBJ2-7; no reliable D call. Germline-derived CDR1 and CDR2 are SGHRS and YFSETQ. V was pared by 2 bases and J by 0 bases, with 9 bases between. The CDR3 has 14 amino acids. This chain's CDR3 is CASSLGIPSYEQYF. CDR3 sequence (DNA): TGCGCCAGCAGCTTAGGGATTCCCTCCTACGAGCAGTACTTC. The variable domain in full, completed from reference TRBV5-1 and TRBJ2-7, reads KAGVTQTPRYLIKTRGQQVTLSCSPISGHRSVSWYQQTPGQGLQFLFEYFSETQRNKGNFPGRFSGRQFSNSRSEMNVSTLELGDSALYLCASSLGIPSYEQYFGPGTRLTVT.

Remarks on this clonotype: It may be a read error: a sequence one base away is much more abundant. J is TRBJ1-6 and V is TRBV12-3 or TRBV12-4, with D unclear. This CDR3 comprises 14 residues. In nucleotides, the CDR3 is TGTGCCAGCAGTTTATCCCCGAGGAATTCACCCATCCACTTT. The encoded protein is CASSLSPRNSPIHF.